This is a list of T cell receptor beta chains from one sample in a study of CD8 T cells in Susac syndrome. Each CDR3 protein gets one entry after TCRdb re-called the immunoSEQ multiplex PCR reads with MiXCR. The data contain more than 150,000 distinct CDR3 sequences, about 90% of them singletons. Material: CD4+ T cells from PBMCs. The receptors stem from a human donor in good health. Each CDR3 is given with its conserved first and last residue. A D gene is named only where the DNA matches it firmly. Size values are once, few and many counts, or a class for expanded clones, and some rows have none.

j_call: TRBJ2-2; clone_size: .; d_call: .; v_call: TRBV30; cdr3_length: 16; cdr3_aa: CAWSGLGPPNTGELFF; cdr3_nt: TGTGCCTGGAGTGGGCTGGGTCCTCCGAACACCGGGGAGCTGTTTTTT
j_call: TRBJ2-3; clone_size: .; d_call: .; v_call: TRBV5-1; cdr3_length: 12; cdr3_aa: CASSFEGDTQYF; cdr3_nt: TGCGCCAGCAGCTTTGAGGGGGATACGCAGTATTTT
j_call: TRBJ2-5; clone_size: .; d_call: .; v_call: TRBV2; cdr3_length: 14; cdr3_aa: CASTSPGFQETQYF; cdr3_nt: TGTGCCAGCACCTCGCCAGGTTTCCAAGAGACCCAGTACTTC
j_call: TRBJ1-4; clone_size: .; d_call: .; v_call: TRBV7-2; cdr3_length: 12; cdr3_aa: CASSFFGQKLFF; cdr3_nt: TGTGCCAGCAGCTTTTTCGGCCAAAAACTGTTTTTT
j_call: TRBJ2-3; clone_size: once; d_call: TRBD1; v_call: TRBV29-1; cdr3_length: 15; cdr3_aa: CSVQLGQGAADTQYF; cdr3_nt: TGCAGCGTCCAACTGGGACAGGGGGCGGCAGATACGCAGTATTTT
j_call: TRBJ2-3; clone_size: .; d_call: TRBD1; v_call: TRBV4-3; cdr3_length: 14; cdr3_aa: CASSVTGDTDTQYF; cdr3_nt: TGCGCCAGCAGCGTGACAGGGGATACAGATACGCAGTATTTT
j_call: TRBJ2-6; clone_size: .; d_call: .; v_call: TRBV2; cdr3_length: 14; cdr3_aa: CASSLRDGANVLTF; cdr3_nt: TGTGCCAGCAGTCTCAGAGACGGGGCCAACGTCCTGACTTTC
j_call: TRBJ1-1; clone_size: .; d_call: .; v_call: TRBV6-2/TRBV6-3; cdr3_length: 16; cdr3_aa: CASSRIWESKNTEAFF; cdr3_nt: TGTGCCAGCAGCCGGATATGGGAGTCTAAGAACACTGAAGCTTTCTTT
j_call: TRBJ2-5; clone_size: .; d_call: TRBD2; v_call: TRBV10-3; cdr3_length: 15; cdr3_aa: CAITQGLAVQETQYF; cdr3_nt: TGTGCCATCACCCAGGGACTAGCGGTCCAAGAGACCCAGTACTTC
j_call: TRBJ1-6; clone_size: .; d_call: TRBD1; v_call: TRBV9; cdr3_length: 15; cdr3_aa: CASSRGGQGNSPLHF; cdr3_nt: TGTGCCAGCAGCCGAGGGGGACAGGGCAATTCACCCCTCCACTTT
j_call: TRBJ1-1; clone_size: .; d_call: .; v_call: TRBV7-2; cdr3_length: 14; cdr3_aa: CASSLDQLNTEAFF; cdr3_nt: TGTGCCAGCAGCTTAGACCAGTTGAACACTGAAGCTTTCTTT
j_call: TRBJ2-7; clone_size: .; d_call: .; v_call: TRBV18; cdr3_length: 14; cdr3_aa: CASSLGEAWYEQYF; cdr3_nt: TGTGCCAGCTCACTCGGAGAGGCGTGGTACGAGCAGTACTTC
j_call: TRBJ2-1; clone_size: .; d_call: .; v_call: TRBV5-5; cdr3_length: 15; cdr3_aa: CASSRDGTLLNEQFF; cdr3_nt: TGTGCCAGCAGCCGAGACGGAACCCTCCTCAATGAGCAGTTCTTC
j_call: TRBJ1-1; clone_size: .; d_call: .; v_call: TRBV4-2; cdr3_length: 14; cdr3_aa: CASSQESRNTEAFF; cdr3_nt: TGTGCCAGCAGCCAAGAATCCAGGAACACTGAAGCTTTCTTT
j_call: TRBJ1-2; clone_size: .; d_call: .; v_call: TRBV5-5; cdr3_length: 15; cdr3_aa: CASSLDPAANYGYTF; cdr3_nt: TGTGCCAGCAGCTTGGACCCGGCGGCTAACTATGGCTACACCTTC
j_call: TRBJ2-3; clone_size: once; d_call: TRBD2; v_call: TRBV29-1; cdr3_length: 14; cdr3_aa: CSVDTSAGTDTQYF; cdr3_nt: TGCAGCGTTGATACTAGCGCGGGCACAGATACGCAGTATTTT
j_call: TRBJ1-5; clone_size: .; d_call: .; v_call: TRBV12-3/TRBV12-4; cdr3_length: 15; cdr3_aa: CATQEEFYSNQPQHF; cdr3_nt: TGTGCCACCCAGGAGGAGTTTTATAGCAATCAGCCCCAGCATTTT
j_call: TRBJ1-3; clone_size: .; d_call: .; v_call: TRBV7-8; cdr3_length: 12; cdr3_aa: CASSPKTDPKDF; cdr3_nt: TGTGCCAGCAGCCCAAAGACTGACCCAAAGGATTTT
j_call: TRBJ2-4; clone_size: .; d_call: TRBD1; v_call: TRBV20-1; cdr3_length: 14; cdr3_aa: CSARDSQGAYIQYF; cdr3_nt: TGCAGTGCTAGAGATAGTCAGGGGGCGTACATTCAGTACTTC
j_call: TRBJ2-1; clone_size: .; d_call: .; v_call: TRBV3-1; cdr3_length: 14; cdr3_aa: CASRQGGSYNEQFF; cdr3_nt: TGTGCCAGCAGGCAGGGAGGCTCCTACAATGAGCAGTTCTTC
j_call: TRBJ2-2; clone_size: .; d_call: TRBD1; v_call: TRBV24-1; cdr3_length: 17; cdr3_aa: CATSDPLGQGSPGELFF; cdr3_nt: TGTGCCACCAGTGATCCCCTCGGACAGGGCTCACCCGGGGAGCTGTTTTTT
j_call: TRBJ2-2; clone_size: .; d_call: .; v_call: TRBV7-2; cdr3_length: 14; cdr3_aa: CASTQGGGTGELFF; cdr3_nt: TGTGCCAGCACCCAGGGGGGCGGCACCGGGGAGCTGTTTTTT
j_call: TRBJ2-1; clone_size: .; d_call: TRBD2; v_call: TRBV9; cdr3_length: 15; cdr3_aa: CASSVLAGGVNEQFF; cdr3_nt: TGTGCCAGCAGCGTCCTAGCGGGAGGAGTAAATGAGCAGTTCTTC
j_call: TRBJ1-1; clone_size: .; d_call: .; v_call: TRBV30; cdr3_length: 13; cdr3_aa: CAWSVLGKTEAFF; cdr3_nt: TGTGCCTGGAGTGTACTGGGGAAGACTGAAGCTTTCTTT
j_call: TRBJ2-5; clone_size: .; d_call: .; v_call: TRBV27; cdr3_length: 14; cdr3_aa: CASSLSSRGETQYF; cdr3_nt: TGTGCCAGCAGTTTATCAAGCAGAGGAGAGACCCAGTACTTC
j_call: TRBJ2-1; clone_size: .; d_call: TRBD2; v_call: TRBV4-1; cdr3_length: 17; cdr3_aa: CASSRRTSGSSYDEQFF; cdr3_nt: TGCGCCAGCAGCCGCCGGACTAGCGGGAGTTCCTACGATGAGCAGTTCTTC
j_call: TRBJ2-2; clone_size: .; d_call: TRBD2; v_call: TRBV3-1; cdr3_length: 18; cdr3_aa: CASSQPRLAGANTGELFF; cdr3_nt: TGTGCCAGCAGCCAACCGCGACTAGCGGGAGCGAACACCGGGGAGCTGTTTTTT
j_call: TRBJ2-7; clone_size: .; d_call: .; v_call: TRBV20-1; cdr3_length: 12; cdr3_aa: CSASGGADEQYF; cdr3_nt: TGCAGTGCTAGTGGGGGGGCCGACGAGCAGTACTTC
j_call: TRBJ1-2; clone_size: .; d_call: .; v_call: TRBV28; cdr3_length: 11; cdr3_aa: CASTGAFGYTF; cdr3_nt: TGTGCCAGCACAGGGGCGTTTGGCTACACCTTC
j_call: TRBJ1-5; clone_size: .; d_call: TRBD1; v_call: TRBV5-1; cdr3_length: 17; cdr3_aa: CASSLGGQGARNQPQHF; cdr3_nt: TGCGCCAGCAGCTTGGGTGGACAGGGGGCTCGAAATCAGCCCCAGCATTTT
j_call: TRBJ2-5; clone_size: .; d_call: TRBD2; v_call: TRBV5-1; cdr3_length: 17; cdr3_aa: CASSLGRLAGVEETQYF; cdr3_nt: TGCGCCAGCAGCTTGGGTAGGCTAGCGGGGGTGGAAGAGACCCAGTACTTC
j_call: TRBJ1-6; clone_size: .; d_call: .; v_call: TRBV6-5; cdr3_length: 18; cdr3_aa: CASSYSRSGAALASPLHF; cdr3_nt: TGTGCCAGCAGTTACTCAAGGTCAGGGGCGGCCCTGGCTTCACCCCTCCACTTT
j_call: TRBJ1-1; clone_size: .; d_call: TRBD1; v_call: TRBV28; cdr3_length: 14; cdr3_aa: CASRIQGENTEAFF; cdr3_nt: TGTGCCAGCAGGATCCAGGGGGAGAACACTGAAGCTTTCTTT
j_call: TRBJ1-2; clone_size: .; d_call: TRBD1; v_call: TRBV20-1; cdr3_length: 14; cdr3_aa: CSARDRQGARGYTF; cdr3_nt: TGCAGTGCTAGAGACCGACAGGGGGCGCGGGGCTACACCTTC
j_call: TRBJ2-1; clone_size: .; d_call: TRBD2; v_call: TRBV4-2; cdr3_length: 16; cdr3_aa: CASSHLTGGTENEQFF; cdr3_nt: TGTGCCAGCAGCCACCTAACGGGAGGAACGGAGAATGAGCAGTTCTTC
j_call: TRBJ1-1; clone_size: few; d_call: .; v_call: TRBV7-2; cdr3_length: 13; cdr3_aa: CASSSQSNTEAFF; cdr3_nt: TGTGCCAGCAGCTCACAGTCGAACACTGAAGCTTTCTTT
j_call: TRBJ2-5; clone_size: .; d_call: .; v_call: TRBV7-9; cdr3_length: 13; cdr3_aa: CASSLQPQETQYF; cdr3_nt: TGTGCCAGCAGCTTACAACCACAAGAGACCCAGTACTTC
j_call: TRBJ2-7; clone_size: .; d_call: .; v_call: TRBV9; cdr3_length: 13; cdr3_aa: CASSPHLAYEQYF; cdr3_nt: TGTGCCAGCAGCCCCCATCTAGCGTACGAGCAGTACTTC
j_call: TRBJ1-1; clone_size: .; d_call: .; v_call: TRBV7-2; cdr3_length: 14; cdr3_aa: CASSFGLLNTEAFF; cdr3_nt: TGTGCCAGCAGCTTCGGTTTACTGAACACTGAAGCTTTCTTT
j_call: TRBJ2-7; clone_size: .; d_call: .; v_call: TRBV5-4; cdr3_length: 16; cdr3_aa: CASSLAYRGTSYEQYF; cdr3_nt: TGTGCCAGCAGCTTGGCCTATCGGGGGACATCCTACGAGCAGTACTTC